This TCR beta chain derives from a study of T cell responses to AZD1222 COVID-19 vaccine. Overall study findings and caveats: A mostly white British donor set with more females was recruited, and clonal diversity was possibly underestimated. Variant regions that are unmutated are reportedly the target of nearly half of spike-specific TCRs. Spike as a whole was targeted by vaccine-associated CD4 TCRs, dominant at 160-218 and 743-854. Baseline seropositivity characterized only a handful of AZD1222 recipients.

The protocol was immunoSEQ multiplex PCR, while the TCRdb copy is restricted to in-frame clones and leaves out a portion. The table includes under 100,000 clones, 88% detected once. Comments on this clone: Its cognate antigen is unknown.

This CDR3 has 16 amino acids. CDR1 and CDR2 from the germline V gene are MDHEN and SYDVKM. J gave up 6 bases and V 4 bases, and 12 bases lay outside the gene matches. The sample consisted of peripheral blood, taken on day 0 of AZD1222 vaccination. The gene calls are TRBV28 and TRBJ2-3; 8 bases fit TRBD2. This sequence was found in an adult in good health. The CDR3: CASSSKRESFIDTQYF. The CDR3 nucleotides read TGTGCCAGCAGTTCTAAGCGGGAGTCTTTCATTGATACGCAGTATTTT.